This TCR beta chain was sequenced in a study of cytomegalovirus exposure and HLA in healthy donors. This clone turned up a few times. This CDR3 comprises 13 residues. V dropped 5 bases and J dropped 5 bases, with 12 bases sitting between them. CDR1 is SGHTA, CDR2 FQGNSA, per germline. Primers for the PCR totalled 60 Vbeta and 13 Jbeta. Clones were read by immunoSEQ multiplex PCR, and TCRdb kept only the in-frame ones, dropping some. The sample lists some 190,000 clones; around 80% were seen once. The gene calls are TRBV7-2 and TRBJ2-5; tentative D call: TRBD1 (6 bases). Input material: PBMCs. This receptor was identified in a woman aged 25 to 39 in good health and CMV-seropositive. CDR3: CASSPQGKETQYF. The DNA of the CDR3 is TGTGCCAGCAGCCCCCAGGGGAAGGAGACCCAGTACTTC.